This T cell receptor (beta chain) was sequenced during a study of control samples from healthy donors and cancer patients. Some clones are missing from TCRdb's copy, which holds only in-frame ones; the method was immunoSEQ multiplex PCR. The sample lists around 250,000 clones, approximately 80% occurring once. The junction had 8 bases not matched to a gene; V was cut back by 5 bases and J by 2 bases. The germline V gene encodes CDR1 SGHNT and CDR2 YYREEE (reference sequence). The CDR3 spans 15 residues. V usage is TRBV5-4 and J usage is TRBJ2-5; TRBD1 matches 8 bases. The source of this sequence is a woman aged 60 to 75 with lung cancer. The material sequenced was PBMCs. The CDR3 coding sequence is TGTGCCAGCAGTCCTACCGGGACAGGTCAAGAGACCCAGTACTTC. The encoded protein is CASSPTGTGQETQYF. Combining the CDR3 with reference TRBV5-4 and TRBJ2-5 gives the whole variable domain ETGVTQSPTHLIKTRGQQVTLRCSSQSGHNTVSWYQQALGQGPQFIFQYYREEENGRGNFPPRFSGLQFPNYSSELNVNALELDDSALYLCASSPTGTGQETQYFGPGTRLLVL.